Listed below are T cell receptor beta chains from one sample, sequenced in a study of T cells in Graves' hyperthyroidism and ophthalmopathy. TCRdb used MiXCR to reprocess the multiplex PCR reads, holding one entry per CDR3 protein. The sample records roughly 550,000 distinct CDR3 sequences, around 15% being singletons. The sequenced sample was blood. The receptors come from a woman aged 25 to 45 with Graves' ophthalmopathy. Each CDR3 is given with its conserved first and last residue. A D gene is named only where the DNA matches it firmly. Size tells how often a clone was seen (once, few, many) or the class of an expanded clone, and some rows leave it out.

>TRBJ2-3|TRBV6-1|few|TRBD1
CASRELTGGGTDTQYF
TGTGCCAGCAGGGAGTTAACAGGGGGCGGCACAGATACGCAGTATTTT
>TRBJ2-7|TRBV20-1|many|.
CSGEGQYYEQYF
TGCAGTGGTGAAGGACAGTACTACGAGCAGTACTTC
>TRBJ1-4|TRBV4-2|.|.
CASSQPHSTNEKLFF
TGTGCCAGCAGCCAACCGCACAGCACTAATGAAAAACTGTTTTTT
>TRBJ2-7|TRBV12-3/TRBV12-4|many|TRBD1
CASSPPRTGVKDEQYF
TGTGCCAGCAGTCCACCCAGGACAGGGGTCAAGGACGAGCAGTACTTC
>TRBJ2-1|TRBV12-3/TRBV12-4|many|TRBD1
CASSLMQGAQNEQFF
TGTGCCAGCAGTTTGATGCAGGGGGCGCAGAATGAGCAGTTCTTC
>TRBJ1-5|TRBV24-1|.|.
CATSDFGSNQPQHF
TGTGCCACCAGTGATTTTGGCAGCAATCAGCCCCAGCATTTT
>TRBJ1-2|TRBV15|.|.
CATSRDSVYGYTF
TGTGCCACCAGCAGGGATTCGGTCTATGGCTACACCTTC
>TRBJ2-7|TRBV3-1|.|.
CASSQPGSEQYF
TGTGCCAGCAGCCAACCAGGGAGCGAGCAGTACTTC
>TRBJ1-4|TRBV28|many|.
CASSPQGNSEKLFF
TGTGCCAGCAGTCCTCAGGGGAACAGTGAAAAACTGTTTTTT
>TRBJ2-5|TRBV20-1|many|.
CSARGFVTRGTQETQYF
TGCAGTGCTAGAGGCTTCGTTACGAGGGGGACACAAGAGACCCAGTACTTC
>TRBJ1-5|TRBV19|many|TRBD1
CASNYRGPDRAVIQPQHF
TGTGCCAGTAATTATCGGGGGCCCGACAGGGCGGTAATTCAGCCCCAGCATTTT
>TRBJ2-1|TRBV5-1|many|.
CASSLANLVGDNEQFF
TGCGCCAGCAGCTTGGCCAACCTAGTTGGAGACAATGAGCAGTTCTTC